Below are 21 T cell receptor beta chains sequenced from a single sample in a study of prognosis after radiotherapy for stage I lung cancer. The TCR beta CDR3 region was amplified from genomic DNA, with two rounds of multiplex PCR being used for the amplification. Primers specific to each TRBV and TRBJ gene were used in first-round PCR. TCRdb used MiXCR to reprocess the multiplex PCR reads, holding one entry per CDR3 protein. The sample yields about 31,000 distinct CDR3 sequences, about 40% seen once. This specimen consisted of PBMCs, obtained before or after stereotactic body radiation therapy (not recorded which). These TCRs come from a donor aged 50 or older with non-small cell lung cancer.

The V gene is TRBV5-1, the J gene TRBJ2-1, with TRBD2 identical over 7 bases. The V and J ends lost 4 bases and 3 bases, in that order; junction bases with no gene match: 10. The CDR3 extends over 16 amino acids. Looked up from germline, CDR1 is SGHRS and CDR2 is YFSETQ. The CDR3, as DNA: TGCGCCAGCAGCCCCACTGGGAGGGGCTACTACAATGAGCAGTTCTTC. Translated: CASSPTGRGYYNEQFF.

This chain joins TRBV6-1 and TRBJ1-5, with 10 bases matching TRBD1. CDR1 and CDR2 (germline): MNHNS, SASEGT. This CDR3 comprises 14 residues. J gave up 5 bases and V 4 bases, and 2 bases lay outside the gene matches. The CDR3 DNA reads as TGTGCCAGCAGTGGGACAGGGGGTCATCAGCCCCAGCATTTT. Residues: CASSGTGGHQPQHF.

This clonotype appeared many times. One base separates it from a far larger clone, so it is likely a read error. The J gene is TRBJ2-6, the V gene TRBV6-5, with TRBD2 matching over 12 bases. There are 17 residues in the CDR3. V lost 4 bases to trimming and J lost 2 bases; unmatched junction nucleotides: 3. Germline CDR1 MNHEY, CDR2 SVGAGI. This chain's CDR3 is CASSWTSGTAGANVLTF. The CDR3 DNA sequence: TGTGCCAGCAGTTGGACTAGCGGGACGGCTGGGGCCAACGTCCTGACTTTC.

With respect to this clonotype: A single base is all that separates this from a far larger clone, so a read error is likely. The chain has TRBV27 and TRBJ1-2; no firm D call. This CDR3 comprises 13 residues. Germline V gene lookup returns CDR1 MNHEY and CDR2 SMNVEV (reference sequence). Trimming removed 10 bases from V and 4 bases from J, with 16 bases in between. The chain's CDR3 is CATVGEVGYGYTF. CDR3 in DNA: TGTGCCACCGTCGGGGAGGTGGGCTATGGCTACACCTTC.

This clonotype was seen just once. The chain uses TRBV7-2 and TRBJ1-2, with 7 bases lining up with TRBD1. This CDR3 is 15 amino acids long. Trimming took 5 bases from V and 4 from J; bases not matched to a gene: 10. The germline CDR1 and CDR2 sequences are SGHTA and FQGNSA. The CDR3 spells CASSNHGQAGYGYTF. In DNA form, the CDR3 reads TGTGCCAGCAGCAACCATGGACAGGCAGGCTATGGCTACACCTTC.

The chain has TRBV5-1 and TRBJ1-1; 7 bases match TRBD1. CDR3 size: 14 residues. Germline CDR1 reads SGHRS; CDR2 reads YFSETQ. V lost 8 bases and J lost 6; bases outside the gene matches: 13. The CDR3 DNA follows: TGCGCCAGAATGACTTGGGACAGAAGGGCTGAAGCTTTCTTT. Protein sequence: CARMTWDRRAEAFF.

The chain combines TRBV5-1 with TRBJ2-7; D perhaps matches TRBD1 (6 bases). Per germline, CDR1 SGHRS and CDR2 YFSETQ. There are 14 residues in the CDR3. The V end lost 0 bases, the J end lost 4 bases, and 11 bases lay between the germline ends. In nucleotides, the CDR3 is TGCGCCAGCAGCTTGGAAGGGGGAAGATACGAGCAGTACTTC. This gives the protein CASSLEGGRYEQYF.

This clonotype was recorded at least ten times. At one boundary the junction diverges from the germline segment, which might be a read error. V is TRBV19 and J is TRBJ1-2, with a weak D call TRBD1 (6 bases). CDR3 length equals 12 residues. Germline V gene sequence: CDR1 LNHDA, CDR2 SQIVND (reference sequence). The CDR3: CASSLRGVGYAF. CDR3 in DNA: TGTGCCAGTAGTCTCAGGGGAGTTGGCTACGCCTTC.

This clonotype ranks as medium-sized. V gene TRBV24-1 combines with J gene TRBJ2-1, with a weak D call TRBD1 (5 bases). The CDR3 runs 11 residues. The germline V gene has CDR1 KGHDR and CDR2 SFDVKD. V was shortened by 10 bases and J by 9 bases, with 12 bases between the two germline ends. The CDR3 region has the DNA TGTGCCACTACTGATAGGGGTGAGCAGTTCTTC. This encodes CATTDRGEQFF.

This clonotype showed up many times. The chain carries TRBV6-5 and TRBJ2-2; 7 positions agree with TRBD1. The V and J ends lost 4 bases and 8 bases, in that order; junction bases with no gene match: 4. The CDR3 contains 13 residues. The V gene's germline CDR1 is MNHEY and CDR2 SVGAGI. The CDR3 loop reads CASSFGTAGELFF. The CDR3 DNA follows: TGTGCCAGCAGTTTTGGGACAGCTGGGGAGCTGTTTTTT.

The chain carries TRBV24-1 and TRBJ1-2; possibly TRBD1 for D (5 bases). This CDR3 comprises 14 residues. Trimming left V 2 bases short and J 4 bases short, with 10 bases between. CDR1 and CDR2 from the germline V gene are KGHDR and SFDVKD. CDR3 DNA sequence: TGTGCCACCAGTGATTGGTGGGGGTCCTATGGCTACACCTTC. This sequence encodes CATSDWWGSYGYTF.

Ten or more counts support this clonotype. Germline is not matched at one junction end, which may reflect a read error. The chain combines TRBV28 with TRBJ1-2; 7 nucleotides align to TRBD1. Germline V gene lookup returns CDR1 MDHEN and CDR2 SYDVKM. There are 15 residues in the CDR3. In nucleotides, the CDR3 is TGTGCCAGCAGTTCAGGGGGAGTTTCGGACTATGGCTGCACCTTC. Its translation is CASSSGGVSDYGCTF.

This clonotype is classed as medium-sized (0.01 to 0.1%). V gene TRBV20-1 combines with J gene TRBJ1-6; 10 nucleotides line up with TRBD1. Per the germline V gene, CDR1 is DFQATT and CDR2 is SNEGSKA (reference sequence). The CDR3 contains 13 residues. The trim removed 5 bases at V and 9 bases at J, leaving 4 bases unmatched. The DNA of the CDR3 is TGCAGTGCTGTTAGGACAGGGGGTTCACCCCTCCACTTT. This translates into CSAVRTGGSPLHF.

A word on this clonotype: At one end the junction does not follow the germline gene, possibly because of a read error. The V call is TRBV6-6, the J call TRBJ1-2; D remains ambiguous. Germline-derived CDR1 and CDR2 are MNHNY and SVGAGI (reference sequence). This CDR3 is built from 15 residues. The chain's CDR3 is CASSYSRANHYGYTF. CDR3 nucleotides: TGTGCCAGCAGTTACTCGAGGGCGAACCACTATGGCTACACATTC.

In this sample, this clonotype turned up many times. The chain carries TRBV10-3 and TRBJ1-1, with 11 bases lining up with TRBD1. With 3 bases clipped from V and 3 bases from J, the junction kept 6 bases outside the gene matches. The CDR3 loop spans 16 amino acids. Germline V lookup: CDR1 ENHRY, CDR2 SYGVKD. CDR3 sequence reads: CAISEGTGGLHTEAFF. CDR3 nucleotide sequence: TGTGCCATCAGTGAAGGGACAGGGGGGCTCCACACTGAAGCTTTCTTT.

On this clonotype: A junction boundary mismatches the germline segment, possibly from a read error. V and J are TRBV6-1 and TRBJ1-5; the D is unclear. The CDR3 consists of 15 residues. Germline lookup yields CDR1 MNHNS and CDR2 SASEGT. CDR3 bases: TGTGCCAGCAGCCCGACATTGGTTAGCAATCAGCCCCATCATTTT. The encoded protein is CASSPTLVSNQPHHF.

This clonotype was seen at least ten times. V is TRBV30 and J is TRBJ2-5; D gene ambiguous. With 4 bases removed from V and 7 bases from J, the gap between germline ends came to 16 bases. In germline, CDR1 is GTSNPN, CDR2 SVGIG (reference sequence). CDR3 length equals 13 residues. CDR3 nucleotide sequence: TGTGCCTGGAACCAGGTTGGGATCGGGACCCAGTACTTC. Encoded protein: CAWNQVGIGTQYF.

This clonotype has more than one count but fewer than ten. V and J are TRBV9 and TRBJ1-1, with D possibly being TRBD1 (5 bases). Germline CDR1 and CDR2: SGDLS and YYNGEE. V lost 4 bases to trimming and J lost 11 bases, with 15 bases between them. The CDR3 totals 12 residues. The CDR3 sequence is CASSPVQGWAFF. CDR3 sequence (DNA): TGTGCCAGCAGCCCGGTTCAGGGATGGGCTTTCTTT.

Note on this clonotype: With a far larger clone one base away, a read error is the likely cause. The CDR3 bases are TGTGCCAGCATCTCCCGTGGACGGGGGGTCAGGGTCAATGAGCAGTTCTTC. This translates into CASISRGRGVRVNEQFF. The gene calls are TRBV7-2 and TRBJ2-1, with 7 bases matching TRBD2. The CDR3 is 17 residues long. J was trimmed by 6 bases and V by 7 bases; bases with no gene match: 18. Per germline, CDR1 SGHTA and CDR2 FQGNSA.

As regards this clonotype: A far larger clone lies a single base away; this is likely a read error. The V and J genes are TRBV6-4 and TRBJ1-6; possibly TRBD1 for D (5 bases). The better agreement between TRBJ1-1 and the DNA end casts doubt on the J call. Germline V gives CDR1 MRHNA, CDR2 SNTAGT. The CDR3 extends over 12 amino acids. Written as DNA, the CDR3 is TGTGCCATCAGTGACTCGAACGGGGGAGCTTTCTTT. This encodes CAISDSNGGAFF.

As DNA, the CDR3 is TGTGCCAGCAGTAGAGAAGGGGATTTCGGTGAGCAGTTCTTC. This gives the protein CASSREGDFGEQFF. This chain links TRBV6-2 or TRBV6-3 with TRBJ2-1; TRBD1 is a possible D gene (5 bases). The germline V and J ends were trimmed by 5 bases and 9 bases, with 17 bases remaining between them. The CDR3 has 14 residues. CDR1 is MNHEY and CDR2 is SVGEGT in the germline V gene.